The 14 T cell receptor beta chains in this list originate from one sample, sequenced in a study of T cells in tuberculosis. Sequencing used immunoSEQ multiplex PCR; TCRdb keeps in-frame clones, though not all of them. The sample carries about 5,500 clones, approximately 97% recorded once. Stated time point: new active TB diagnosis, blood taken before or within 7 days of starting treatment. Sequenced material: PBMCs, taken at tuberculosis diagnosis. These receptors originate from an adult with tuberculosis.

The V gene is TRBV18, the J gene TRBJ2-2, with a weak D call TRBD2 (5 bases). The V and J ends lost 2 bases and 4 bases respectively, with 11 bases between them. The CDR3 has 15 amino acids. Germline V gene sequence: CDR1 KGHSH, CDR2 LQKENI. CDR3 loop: CASSPKARATGELFF. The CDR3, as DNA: TGTGCCAGCTCACCAAAAGCGAGGGCCACCGGGGAGCTGTTTTTT.

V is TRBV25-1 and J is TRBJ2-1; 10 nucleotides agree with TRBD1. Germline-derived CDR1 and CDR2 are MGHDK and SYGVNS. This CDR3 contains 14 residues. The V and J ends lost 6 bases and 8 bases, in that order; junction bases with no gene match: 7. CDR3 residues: CASRSGTGDDEQFF. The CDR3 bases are TGTGCCAGCAGATCCGGGACAGGGGACGATGAGCAGTTCTTC. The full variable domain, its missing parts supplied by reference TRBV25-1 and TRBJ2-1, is EADIYQTPRYLVIGTGKKITLECSQTMGHDKMYWYQQDPGMELHLIHYSYGVNSTEKGDLSSESTVSRIRTEHFPLTLESARPSHTSQYLCASRSGTGDDEQFFGPGTRLTVL.

CDR3 amino acids: CASSPTIRGNTIYF. CDR3 nucleotide sequence: TGTGCCAGCAGCCCGACTATTCGTGGAAACACCATATATTTT. The chain carries TRBV11-2 and TRBJ1-3, with D unresolved. The germline V and J ends were trimmed by 5 bases and 3 bases, with 11 bases remaining between them. The germline gives CDR1 SGHAT, CDR2 FQNNGV. The CDR3 is 14 residues long. Drawing the rest from reference TRBV11-2 and TRBJ1-3, the complete variable domain is EAGVAQSPRYKIIEKRQSVAFWCNPISGHATLYWYQQILGQGPKLLIQFQNNGVVDDSQLPKDRFSAERLKGVDSTLKIQPAKLEDSAVYLCASSPTIRGNTIYFGEGSWLTVV.

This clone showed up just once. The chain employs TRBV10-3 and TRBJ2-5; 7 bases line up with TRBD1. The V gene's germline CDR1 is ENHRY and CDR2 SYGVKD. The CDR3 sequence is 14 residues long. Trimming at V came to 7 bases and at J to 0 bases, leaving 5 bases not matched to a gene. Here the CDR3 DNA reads TGTGCCATCAAAGGGACAGAGTACCAAGAGACCCAGTACTTC. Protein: CAIKGTEYQETQYF.

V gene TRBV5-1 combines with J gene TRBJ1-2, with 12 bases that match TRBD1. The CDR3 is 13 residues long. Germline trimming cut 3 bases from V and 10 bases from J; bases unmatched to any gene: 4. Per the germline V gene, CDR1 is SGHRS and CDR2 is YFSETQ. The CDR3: CASSSGQGAAYTF. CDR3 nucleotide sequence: TGCGCCAGCAGCTCGGGACAGGGGGCCGCCTACACCTTC. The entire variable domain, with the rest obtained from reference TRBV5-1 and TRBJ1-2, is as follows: KAGVTQTPRYLIKTRGQQVTLSCSPISGHRSVSWYQQTPGQGLQFLFEYFSETQRNKGNFPGRFSGRQFSNSRSEMNVSTLELGDSALYLCASSSGQGAAYTFGSGTRLTVV.

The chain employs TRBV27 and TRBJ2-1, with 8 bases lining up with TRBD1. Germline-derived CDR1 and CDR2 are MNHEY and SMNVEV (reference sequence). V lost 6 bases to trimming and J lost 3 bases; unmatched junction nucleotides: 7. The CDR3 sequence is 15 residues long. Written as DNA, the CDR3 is TGTGCCAGCAGCCTAAACACAGGGGGCTACAATGAGCAGTTCTTC. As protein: CASSLNTGGYNEQFF.

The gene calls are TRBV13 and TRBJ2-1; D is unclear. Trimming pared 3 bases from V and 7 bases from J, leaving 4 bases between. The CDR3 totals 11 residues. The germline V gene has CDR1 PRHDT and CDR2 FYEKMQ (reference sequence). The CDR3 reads CASSFGNEQFF. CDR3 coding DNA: TGTGCCAGCAGCTTCGGTAATGAGCAGTTCTTC.

The CDR3 DNA follows: TGCAGCGGGTCCCACGGGAGCACAGATACGCAGTATTTT. Its protein product is CSGSHGSTDTQYF. This chain connects TRBV29-1 to TRBJ2-3; D is unresolved. Per the germline V gene, CDR1 is SQVTM and CDR2 is ANQGSEA. The CDR3 spans 13 residues. The V end lost 7 bases, the J end lost 0 bases, and 11 bases lay between the germline ends.

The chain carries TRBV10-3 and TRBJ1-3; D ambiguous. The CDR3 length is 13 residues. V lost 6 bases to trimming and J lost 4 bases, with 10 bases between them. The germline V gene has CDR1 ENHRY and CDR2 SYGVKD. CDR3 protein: CAIREEFGNTIYF. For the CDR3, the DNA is TGTGCCATCAGGGAGGAGTTCGGAAACACCATATATTTT.

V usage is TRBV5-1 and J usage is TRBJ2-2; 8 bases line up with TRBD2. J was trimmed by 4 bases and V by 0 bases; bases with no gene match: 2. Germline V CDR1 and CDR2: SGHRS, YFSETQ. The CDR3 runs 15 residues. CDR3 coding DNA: TGCGCCAGCAGCTTGGGGACTAGCAGCACCGGGGAGCTGTTTTTT. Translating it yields CASSLGTSSTGELFF.

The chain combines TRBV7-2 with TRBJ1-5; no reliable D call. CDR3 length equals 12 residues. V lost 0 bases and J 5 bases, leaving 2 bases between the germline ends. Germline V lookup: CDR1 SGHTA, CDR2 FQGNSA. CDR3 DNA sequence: TGTGCCAGCAGCTTAGCCGATCAGCCCCAGCATTTT. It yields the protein CASSLADQPQHF.

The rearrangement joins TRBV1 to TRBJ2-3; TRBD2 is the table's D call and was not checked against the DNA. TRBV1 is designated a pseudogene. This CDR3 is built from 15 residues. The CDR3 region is CTSSRMDFSTDTQYF. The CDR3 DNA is TGCACCAGCAGCCGGATGGACTTCAGTACAGATACGCAGTATTTT.

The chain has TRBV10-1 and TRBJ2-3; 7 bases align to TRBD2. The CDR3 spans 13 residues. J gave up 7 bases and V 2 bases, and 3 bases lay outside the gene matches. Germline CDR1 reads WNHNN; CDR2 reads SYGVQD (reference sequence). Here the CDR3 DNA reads TGCGCCAGCAGTGAGCAACTAGCGAATACGCAGTATTTT. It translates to CASSEQLANTQYF.

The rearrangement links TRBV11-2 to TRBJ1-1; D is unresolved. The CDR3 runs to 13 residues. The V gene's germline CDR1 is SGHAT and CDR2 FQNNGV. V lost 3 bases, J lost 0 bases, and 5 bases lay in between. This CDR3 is CASSLEMNTEAFF. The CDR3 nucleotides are TGTGCCAGCAGCTTGGAGATGAACACTGAAGCTTTCTTT.